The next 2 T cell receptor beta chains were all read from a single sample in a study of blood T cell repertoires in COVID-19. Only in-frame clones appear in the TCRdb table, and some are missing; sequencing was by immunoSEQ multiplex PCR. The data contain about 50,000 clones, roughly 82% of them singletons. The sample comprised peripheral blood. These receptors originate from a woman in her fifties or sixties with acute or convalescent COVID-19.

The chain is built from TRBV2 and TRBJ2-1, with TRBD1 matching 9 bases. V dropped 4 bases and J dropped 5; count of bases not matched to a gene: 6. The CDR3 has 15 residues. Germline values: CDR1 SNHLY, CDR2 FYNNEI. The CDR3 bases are TGTGCCAGCAGTGGGGACAGGGTCCCCAACAATGAGCAGTTCTTC. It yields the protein CASSGDRVPNNEQFF.

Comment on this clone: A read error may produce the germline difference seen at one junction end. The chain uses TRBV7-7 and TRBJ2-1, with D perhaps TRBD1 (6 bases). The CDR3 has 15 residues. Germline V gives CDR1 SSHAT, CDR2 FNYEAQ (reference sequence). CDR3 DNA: TGTGCTAGCAGCTTAGAGGTTACAGGGATTAACGAGCAGTTCTTC. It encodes CASSLEVTGINEQFF.